A single sample is the source of the 22 T cell receptor beta chains below, sequenced in a study of T cell responses to AZD1222 COVID-19 vaccine. The method was immunoSEQ multiplex PCR; TCRdb's version includes in-frame clones alone and lacks a portion of them. The sample holds roughly 70,000 clones, roughly 89% seen once. The source was peripheral blood, collected 28 days after the second AZD1222 dose. The receptor set was obtained from an adult who received the AZD1222 COVID-19 vaccine.

J is TRBJ1-5 and V is TRBV30, with 9 positions matching TRBD1. CDR3 length: 13 residues. Trimming cost V 5 bases and J 5 bases; bases outside gene matches: 4. Germline loops: CDR1 GTSNPN, CDR2 SVGIG (reference sequence). The CDR3 protein is CAWGTGGYQPQHF. The CDR3 coding sequence is TGTGCCTGGGGAACAGGGGGCTATCAGCCCCAGCATTTT.

The V and J genes are TRBV11-1 and TRBJ2-4, with a weak D call TRBD2 (5 bases). V lost 5 bases and J 0 bases, leaving 14 bases between the germline ends. Germline CDR1 and CDR2: SGHAT and FQDESV (reference sequence). CDR3 length equals 16 residues. The CDR3 region is CASSPRTELAKNIQYF. The CDR3 DNA sequence: TGTGCCAGCAGCCCCCGGACTGAACTAGCCAAAAACATTCAGTACTTC. The full variable domain, with the rest looked up from reference TRBV11-1 and TRBJ2-4, is EAEVAQSPRYKITEKSQAVAFWCDPISGHATLYWYRQILGQGPELLVQFQDESVVDDSQLPKDRFSAERLKGVDSTLKIQPAELGDSAMYLCASSPRTELAKNIQYFGAGTRLSVL.

The chain joins TRBV7-9 to TRBJ1-3, with 7 bases lining up with TRBD1. Trimming removed 1 base from V and 7 bases from J; junction bases left unmatched: 7. This CDR3 region has 15 residues. The germline CDR1 and CDR2 sequences are SEHNR and FQNEAQ (reference sequence). The CDR3 DNA reads as TGTGCCAGCAGCTTAGTCACAGGGGTCTTCAACACCATATATTTT. Its protein is CASSLVTGVFNTIYF.

The V call is TRBV7-6, the J call TRBJ2-1; D not certain. The CDR3 sequence is 16 residues long. V was trimmed by 2 bases and J by 0 bases, leaving 11 bases between them. The germline gives CDR1 SGHVS, CDR2 FNYEAQ. CDR3 nucleotide sequence: TGTGCCAGCAGCTTACAGACGGTGAGCTCCTACAATGAGCAGTTCTTC. Translation: CASSLQTVSSYNEQFF.

V is TRBV6-5 and J is TRBJ2-2; 9 nucleotides align to TRBD2. Germline CDR1 MNHEY, CDR2 SVGAGI. The CDR3 runs to 13 residues. The V gene end was trimmed by 9 bases and the J gene end by 6 bases; junction bases not matched to a gene: 5. As DNA, the CDR3 is TGTGCCAGTGGCGGGAGGGCCTCCGGGGAGCTGTTTTTT. This sequence encodes CASGGRASGELFF.

The rearrangement joins TRBV19 to TRBJ2-1, with TRBD1 identical over 7 bases. Germline V lookup: CDR1 LNHDA, CDR2 SQIVND (reference sequence). V trimming: 5 bases; J trimming: 7 bases; junction bases outside the gene matches: 5. The CDR3 has 13 residues. CDR3 nucleotide sequence: TGTGCCAGTAGTTCCCACAGGGGTAATGAGCAGTTCTTC. This encodes CASSSHRGNEQFF.

The rearrangement links TRBV14 to TRBJ1-2; D possibly corresponds to TRBD1 (5 bases). CDR1 is SGHDN, CDR2 FVKESK, per germline. Between the trimmed V and J ends, which lost 4 bases and 10 bases, there was a span of 16 bases. CDR3 length: 13 residues. The CDR3, as DNA: TGTGCCAGCAGCCCGCAATTGGGGGGTCCCTACACCTTC. It translates to CASSPQLGGPYTF.

The J gene is TRBJ1-5, the V gene TRBV6-6; 8 nucleotides match TRBD1. The CDR3 is made up of 17 amino acids. The V segment lost 6 bases and the J segment 8 bases; nucleotides outside the gene matches: 18. Germline values: CDR1 MNHNY, CDR2 SVGAGI (reference sequence). The CDR3 DNA reads TGTGCCAGCAGCCGAACAGGGGGGGTAGGTATGTCGGAGCCCCAGCATTTT. Encoded protein: CASSRTGGVGMSEPQHF.

This clone was found once. The V call is TRBV5-1, the J call TRBJ1-1; no definite D call. Trimming cost V 0 bases and J 4 bases, with 10 bases left between them. The CDR3 extends over 14 amino acids. Germline V gene sequence: CDR1 SGHRS, CDR2 YFSETQ. The CDR3 spells CASSLAGLPTEAFF. CDR3 bases: TGCGCCAGCAGCTTGGCCGGGCTGCCCACTGAAGCTTTCTTT.

The chain joins TRBV6-5 to TRBJ2-3, with D perhaps assigned TRBD1 or TRBD2 (5 bases each). This CDR3 comprises 15 residues. Germline loops: CDR1 MNHEY, CDR2 SVGAGI. Trimming stripped 2 bases from V and 0 bases from J, with 9 bases between. The CDR3 DNA follows: TGTGCCAGCAGTTACCTGGGGGTCAGCACAGATACGCAGTATTTT. This translates into CASSYLGVSTDTQYF.

The genes are TRBV19 and TRBJ2-4, with 7 bases lining up with TRBD1. The CDR3 sequence is 15 residues long. Germline V CDR1 and CDR2: LNHDA, SQIVND (reference sequence). Trimming at V came to 7 bases and at J to 1 base, leaving 7 bases not matched to a gene. The chain's CDR3 is CASNRGPEAKNIQYF. Here the CDR3 DNA reads TGTGCCAGTAACAGGGGCCCAGAGGCCAAAAACATTCAGTACTTC.

The chain carries TRBV28 and TRBJ2-7; D call uncertain. The CDR3 consists of 14 residues. V was pared by 3 bases and J by 2 bases, with 11 bases between. Germline CDR1 reads MDHEN; CDR2 reads SYDVKM. The CDR3 sequence: CASSFGSRTYEQYF. The DNA for the CDR3 is TGTGCCAGCAGTTTTGGGTCTCGAACCTACGAGCAGTACTTC.

The J gene is TRBJ2-7, the V gene TRBV6-5; a possible D gene is TRBD2 (6 bases). Trimming took off 4 bases at V and 2 bases at J, with 9 bases between the two ends. Germline CDR1 MNHEY, CDR2 SVGAGI. The CDR3 covers 13 residues. This CDR3 reads CASSSPGAYEQYF. DNA of the CDR3: TGTGCCAGCAGTTCCCCGGGGGCCTACGAGCAGTACTTC.

This clone was seen a handful of times. V is TRBV6-5 and J is TRBJ2-2; 7 bases fit TRBD1. The CDR3 has 14 amino acids. The germline V gene has CDR1 MNHEY and CDR2 SVGAGI. V lost 8 bases and J lost 1; bases outside the gene matches: 4. The CDR3 loop is CASRGQVNTGELFF. CDR3 coding DNA: TGTGCCAGCCGCGGACAGGTGAACACCGGGGAGCTGTTTTTT.

The J gene is TRBJ2-2, the V gene TRBV2; 8 bases are a match to TRBD2. Looked up from germline, CDR1 is SNHLY and CDR2 is FYNNEI. V was pared by 4 bases and J by 7 bases, with 5 bases of the junction left unmatched. This CDR3 comprises 14 residues. CDR3 DNA: TGTGCCAGCAGTGGAGAGCGGGGGAACGGGGAGCTGTTTTTT. Protein sequence: CASSGERGNGELFF.

This chain joins TRBV5-1 and TRBJ2-1; 7 bases match TRBD2. CDR1 is SGHRS and CDR2 is YFSETQ in the germline V gene. Trimming removed 3 bases from V and 9 bases from J; junction bases left unmatched: 6. CDR3 length: 13 amino acids. The CDR3: CASSSLLATEQFF. The CDR3, as DNA: TGCGCCAGCAGCTCGTTACTAGCGACTGAGCAGTTCTTC.

The V call is TRBV30, the J call TRBJ1-6; tentatively, D is TRBD1 (5 bases). The CDR3 consists of 15 residues. From germline, CDR1 is GTSNPN and CDR2 SVGIG (reference sequence). Trimming pared 0 bases from V and 7 bases from J, leaving 13 bases between. In DNA form, the CDR3 reads TGTGCCTGGAGTGTACTAGACGGGGCAAATTCACCCCTCCACTTT. This sequence encodes CAWSVLDGANSPLHF.

The V gene is TRBV6-5, the J gene TRBJ2-2; TRBD2 matches at 9 bases. This CDR3 has 16 residues. Germline V lookup: CDR1 MNHEY, CDR2 SVGAGI. Trimming removed 2 bases from V and 7 bases from J; junction bases left unmatched: 8. The CDR3 DNA sequence: TGTGCCAGCAGTTACCTAGCGGGGCCCCGGGGCGGGGAGCTGTTTTTT. This codes for CASSYLAGPRGGELFF.

This chain uses TRBV27 with TRBJ1-4; D uncertain. Germline lookup yields CDR1 MNHEY and CDR2 SMNVEV (reference sequence). Trimming pared 0 bases from V and 8 bases from J, leaving 19 bases between. The CDR3 has 17 amino acids. In nucleotides, the CDR3 is TGTGCCAGCAGTTTATCGTGGGCCAGGAACCCGGGGGAAAAACTGTTTTTT. It specifies CASSLSWARNPGEKLFF.

This chain uses TRBV4-2 with TRBJ2-5, with 9 bases matching TRBD2. Per the germline V gene, CDR1 is LGHNA and CDR2 is YNFKEQ. The CDR3 loop spans 16 amino acids. The ends lost 0 bases at V and 6 bases at J; junction bases unmatched: 8. The CDR3 bases are TGTGCCAGCAGCCAAGATGGCGGGGGGGCGGTTAAGACCCAGTACTTC. It codes for CASSQDGGGAVKTQYF.

The chain has TRBV25-1 and TRBJ1-6, with D hard to call. The CDR3 runs to 15 residues. V was trimmed by 0 bases and J by 8 bases, leaving 11 bases between them. Looked up from germline, CDR1 is MGHDK and CDR2 is SYGVNS. The CDR3, as DNA: TGTGCCAGCAGTGAATATAAGGGTGTAGATTCACCCCTCCACTTT. This encodes CASSEYKGVDSPLHF.

This chain joins TRBV5-1 and TRBJ1-5; D unclear. Germline CDR1 is SGHRS and CDR2 is YFSETQ. This CDR3 is built from 13 residues. The ends were cut back, 1 base at V and 7 bases at J, with 9 bases in the middle. CDR3 coding DNA: TGCGCCAGCAGCTTGATCCCAGAGCAGCCCCAGCATTTT. Its protein is CASSLIPEQPQHF. Full variable domain (missing parts from reference TRBV5-1 and TRBJ1-5): KAGVTQTPRYLIKTRGQQVTLSCSPISGHRSVSWYQQTPGQGLQFLFEYFSETQRNKGNFPGRFSGRQFSNSRSEMNVSTLELGDSALYLCASSLIPEQPQHFGDGTRLSIL.